This is a list of T cell receptor beta chains from one sample in a study of blood T cell repertoires in COVID-19. Here immunoSEQ multiplex PCR was the method, and the copy in TCRdb shows in-frame clones only, minus some. The sample includes 95,000 to 110,000 clones, less than 90% of them seen just once. Sequencing was done on a sample of peripheral blood. Every receptor here comes from a human donor in a cohort sampled during active COVID-19. The CDR3 runs from the conserved cysteine through the conserved F or W. The D gene is left open where the match is weak. Size is stated for part of the rows, as once, few or many counts, or as a class when the clone is expanded.

clone_size: -; v_call: TRBV5-6; d_call: -; j_call: TRBJ2-3; cdr3_aa: CASSPLEAVGKDTQYF; cdr3_nt: TGTGCCAGCAGCCCCCTAGAAGCGGTAGGCAAGGATACGCAGTATTTT
clone_size: -; v_call: TRBV3-1/TRBV3-2; d_call: TRBD1; j_call: TRBJ2-2; cdr3_aa: CASSPIPGQSNTGELFF; cdr3_nt: TGTGCCAGCAGTCCGATCCCGGGACAGTCGAACACCGGGGAGCTGTTTTTT
clone_size: -; v_call: TRBV3-1/TRBV3-2; d_call: TRBD1; j_call: TRBJ2-7; cdr3_aa: CASSQGTGPRNEQYF; cdr3_nt: TGTGCCAGCAGCCAGGGGACAGGCCCGAGGAACGAGCAGTACTTC
clone_size: -; v_call: TRBV11-3; d_call: TRBD2; j_call: TRBJ2-2; cdr3_aa: CASSFSGGATELFF; cdr3_nt: TGTGCCAGCAGCTTCAGCGGGGGGGCCACGGAGCTGTTTTTT
clone_size: -; v_call: TRBV29-1; d_call: -; j_call: TRBJ1-2; cdr3_aa: CSVSQDSYGYTF; cdr3_nt: TGCAGCGTTTCCCAAGACAGCTATGGCTACACCTTC
clone_size: -; v_call: TRBV18; d_call: -; j_call: TRBJ2-5; cdr3_aa: CASSSFQETQYF; cdr3_nt: TGTGCCAGCTCCTCCTTCCAAGAGACCCAGTACTTC
clone_size: -; v_call: TRBV2; d_call: TRBD1; j_call: TRBJ2-7; cdr3_aa: CASSGQGPRIYEQYF; cdr3_nt: TGTGCCAGCAGTGGACAGGGCCCCAGAATCTACGAGCAGTACTTC
clone_size: -; v_call: TRBV10-3; d_call: TRBD1; j_call: TRBJ1-6; cdr3_aa: CANPDRVNSPLHF; cdr3_nt: TGTGCCAACCCAGACAGGGTAAATTCACCCCTCCACTTT
clone_size: -; v_call: TRBV5-1; d_call: -; j_call: TRBJ1-3; cdr3_aa: CASSLDRAGNTIYF; cdr3_nt: TGCGCCAGCAGCTTGGACAGGGCTGGAAACACCATATATTTT
clone_size: -; v_call: TRBV21-1; d_call: -; j_call: TRBJ2-2; cdr3_aa: CASSKALGSGRALANTGELFF; cdr3_nt: TGTGCCAGCAGCAAAGCGCTTGGTAGCGGGAGGGCCCTTGCGAACACCGGGGAGCTGTTTTTT
clone_size: -; v_call: TRBV4-2; d_call: TRBD1; j_call: TRBJ2-2; cdr3_aa: CASSQVAGQGRTGELFF; cdr3_nt: TGTGCCAGCAGCCAAGTAGCTGGACAGGGGAGAACCGGGGAGCTGTTTTTT
clone_size: -; v_call: TRBV11-2; d_call: TRBD2; j_call: TRBJ2-1; cdr3_aa: CASSTLPSGGRYNEQFF; cdr3_nt: TGTGCCAGCAGCACACTACCTAGCGGGGGGAGATACAATGAGCAGTTCTTC
clone_size: -; v_call: TRBV5-4; d_call: TRBD1; j_call: TRBJ1-5; cdr3_aa: CASSGKGQGGNQPQHF; cdr3_nt: TGTGCCAGCAGCGGGAAGGGACAGGGCGGCAATCAGCCCCAGCATTTT
clone_size: -; v_call: TRBV20-1; d_call: -; j_call: TRBJ1-1; cdr3_aa: CSASQNTEAFF; cdr3_nt: TGCAGTGCTAGCCAAAACACTGAAGCTTTCTTT
clone_size: -; v_call: TRBV20-1; d_call: -; j_call: TRBJ2-7; cdr3_aa: CSARSGFEQYF; cdr3_nt: TGCAGTGCTAGGTCAGGGTTTGAGCAGTACTTC
clone_size: few; v_call: TRBV18; d_call: -; j_call: TRBJ1-6; cdr3_aa: CASSPPLAGRVHSPLHF; cdr3_nt: TGTGCCAGCTCACCACCTCTGGCTGGCAGGGTGCATTCACCCCTCCACTTT
clone_size: -; v_call: TRBV9; d_call: -; j_call: TRBJ2-5; cdr3_aa: CASSAPTRRYF; cdr3_nt: TGTGCCAGCAGCGCACCCACTAGGCGGTACTTC
clone_size: -; v_call: TRBV5-1; d_call: TRBD2; j_call: TRBJ2-1; cdr3_aa: CASSLGGGVSYNEQFF; cdr3_nt: TGCGCCAGCAGCTTGGGTGGGGGGGTCTCCTACAATGAGCAGTTCTTC
clone_size: -; v_call: TRBV29-1; d_call: -; j_call: TRBJ2-5; cdr3_aa: CSVAWGPETQYF; cdr3_nt: TGCAGCGTTGCCTGGGGCCCAGAGACCCAGTACTTC
clone_size: -; v_call: TRBV24-1; d_call: TRBD1; j_call: TRBJ2-6; cdr3_aa: CATSDARTGSGANVLTF; cdr3_nt: TGTGCCACCAGTGATGCCCGGACAGGCTCTGGGGCCAACGTCCTGACTTTC
clone_size: -; v_call: TRBV28; d_call: TRBD1; j_call: TRBJ2-5; cdr3_aa: CASSLLQGEVRETQYF; cdr3_nt: TGTGCCAGCAGTTTATTACAGGGGGAAGTAAGGGAGACCCAGTACTTC
clone_size: few; v_call: TRBV20-1; d_call: TRBD2; j_call: TRBJ2-7; cdr3_aa: CSASLTSGRNEQYF; cdr3_nt: TGCAGTGCTAGTCTAACTAGCGGGAGGAACGAGCAGTACTTC
clone_size: -; v_call: TRBV28; d_call: TRBD1; j_call: TRBJ1-4; cdr3_aa: CASSSSQGAINEKLFF; cdr3_nt: TGTGCCAGCAGCTCCTCACAGGGGGCCATAAATGAAAAACTGTTTTTT
clone_size: once; v_call: TRBV18; d_call: TRBD1; j_call: TRBJ1-2; cdr3_aa: CASSRPGQGANYGYTF; cdr3_nt: TGTGCCAGCTCTAGACCGGGACAGGGCGCTAACTATGGCTACACCTTC
clone_size: -; v_call: TRBV11-2; d_call: -; j_call: TRBJ2-1; cdr3_aa: CASSLVGLTGYNEQFF; cdr3_nt: TGTGCCAGCAGCTTAGTAGGGTTGACAGGCTACAATGAGCAGTTCTTC
clone_size: -; v_call: TRBV19; d_call: TRBD2; j_call: TRBJ2-1; cdr3_aa: CASQNGREGYNEQFF; cdr3_nt: TGTGCCAGTCAAAATGGGCGGGAGGGATACAATGAGCAGTTCTTC
clone_size: -; v_call: TRBV28; d_call: -; j_call: TRBJ1-2; cdr3_aa: CASRTPWRTNYGYTF; cdr3_nt: TGTGCCAGCAGGACCCCTTGGAGGACCAACTATGGCTACACCTTC
clone_size: -; v_call: TRBV5-8; d_call: TRBD2; j_call: TRBJ2-7; cdr3_aa: CASSGGTSLYEQYF; cdr3_nt: TGTGCCAGCAGCGGAGGGACTAGTCTCTACGAGCAGTACTTC
clone_size: -; v_call: TRBV12-5; d_call: -; j_call: TRBJ1-6; cdr3_aa: CATQTAGRLYNSPLHF; cdr3_nt: TGTGCTACCCAAACCGCGGGCCGACTCTATAATTCACCCCTCCACTTT
clone_size: -; v_call: TRBV7-9; d_call: TRBD1; j_call: TRBJ1-6; cdr3_aa: CASSAGTGDNSPLHF; cdr3_nt: TGTGCCAGCAGCGCCGGGACAGGGGATAATTCACCCCTCCACTTT
clone_size: -; v_call: TRBV5-8; d_call: -; j_call: TRBJ1-1; cdr3_aa: CASSLYRLNTEAFF; cdr3_nt: TGTGCCAGCAGCTTGTACAGGCTGAACACTGAAGCTTTCTTT
clone_size: -; v_call: TRBV19; d_call: -; j_call: TRBJ2-7; cdr3_aa: CASSGGGRGEQYF; cdr3_nt: TGTGCCAGCTCGGGGGGCGGAAGGGGCGAGCAGTACTTC
clone_size: -; v_call: TRBV5-1; d_call: TRBD1; j_call: TRBJ2-2; cdr3_aa: CASSSGTGFTGELFF; cdr3_nt: TGCGCCAGCAGTTCCGGGACAGGGTTCACCGGGGAGCTGTTTTTT
clone_size: -; v_call: TRBV7-8; d_call: -; j_call: TRBJ1-6; cdr3_aa: CASSSNTEGSSPLHF; cdr3_nt: TGTGCCAGCAGCTCCAACACCGAAGGGAGTTCACCCCTCCACTTT
clone_size: once; v_call: TRBV10-3; d_call: -; j_call: TRBJ1-5; cdr3_aa: CAISEMGGGGQPQHF; cdr3_nt: TGTGCCATCAGTGAGATGGGGGGAGGGGGTCAGCCCCAGCATTTT
clone_size: -; v_call: TRBV5-1; d_call: TRBD1; j_call: TRBJ2-7; cdr3_aa: CASSLGTGAYEQYF; cdr3_nt: TGCGCCAGCAGCTTGGGGACAGGCGCCTACGAGCAGTACTTC
clone_size: -; v_call: TRBV20-1; d_call: TRBD1; j_call: TRBJ2-2; cdr3_aa: CSASSFGQGIRTGELFF; cdr3_nt: TGCAGTGCTAGTTCTTTCGGACAGGGGATTCGGACCGGGGAGCTGTTTTTT
clone_size: few; v_call: TRBV11-3; d_call: TRBD1; j_call: TRBJ2-2; cdr3_aa: CASSLSRDRATGELFF; cdr3_nt: TGTGCCAGCAGCCTCAGCCGGGACAGGGCCACCGGGGAGCTGTTTTTT
clone_size: -; v_call: TRBV7-9; d_call: -; j_call: TRBJ1-1; cdr3_aa: CASSLLGSASDTEAFF; cdr3_nt: TGTGCCAGCAGCTTGCTGGGGAGCGCCTCGGACACTGAAGCTTTCTTT
clone_size: few; v_call: TRBV28; d_call: -; j_call: TRBJ1-4; cdr3_aa: CASSSPSVAEKLFF; cdr3_nt: TGTGCCAGCAGTTCCCCCTCCGTAGCTGAAAAACTGTTTTTT
clone_size: -; v_call: TRBV10-3; d_call: -; j_call: TRBJ2-3; cdr3_aa: CAISPRGDTQYF; cdr3_nt: TGTGCCATCAGTCCTCGAGGGGATACGCAGTATTTT
clone_size: -; v_call: TRBV3-1/TRBV3-2; d_call: TRBD1; j_call: TRBJ2-7; cdr3_aa: CASSQEGQTHSYEQYF; cdr3_nt: TGTGCCAGCAGCCAAGAGGGACAGACACATTCCTACGAGCAGTACTTC
clone_size: -; v_call: TRBV9; d_call: -; j_call: TRBJ2-4; cdr3_aa: CASGRGREGNIQYF; cdr3_nt: TGTGCCAGCGGCAGGGGGCGGGAGGGGAACATTCAGTACTTC
clone_size: -; v_call: TRBV28; d_call: TRBD2; j_call: TRBJ2-5; cdr3_aa: CASSFFNGGEQETQYF; cdr3_nt: TGTGCCAGCAGTTTCTTCAATGGGGGGGAGCAAGAGACCCAGTACTTC
clone_size: -; v_call: TRBV7-2; d_call: -; j_call: TRBJ2-7; cdr3_aa: CASSLDPGGSSEQYF; cdr3_nt: TGTGCCAGCAGCTTAGATCCAGGGGGGTCTTCAGAGCAGTACTTC
clone_size: -; v_call: TRBV7-2; d_call: TRBD2; j_call: TRBJ2-1; cdr3_aa: CASSFPETSANNEQFF; cdr3_nt: TGTGCCAGCAGCTTTCCCGAGACTAGCGCCAACAATGAGCAGTTCTTC
clone_size: once; v_call: TRBV10-3; d_call: -; j_call: TRBJ2-7; cdr3_aa: CAISLQGGSYEQYF; cdr3_nt: TGTGCCATCAGCCTCCAAGGCGGCTCCTACGAGCAGTACTTC